This T cell receptor (beta chain) was observed in a study of neurological immune-mediated disorders (dated by TCRdb to between 2019 and 2020). Background on the whole study: Peripheral blood TCR-beta repertoires from HTLV-I-associated myelopathy (HAM/TSP) patients, multiple sclerosis patients and healthy controls were compared by UMI-based sequencing. The 106 TCR-beta libraries covered PBMC samples along with longitudinal samples, technical triplicates, and paired sorted CD4+ and CD8+ T-cell subsets. The cohort comprised about 70 subjects: about 15 HAM/TSP patients, 35 or so multiple sclerosis patients and approximately 20 healthy controls. Beyond this particular receptor, the publication reports: The highest TCR clonal expansion was observed in HAM/TSP patients, whereas the lowest was observed in MS patients, even when compared with healthy controls. Expanded clones from different subjects shared no identical CDR3 amino acid sequences, which suggests that TCR-beta repertoires were private in all groups.

About this clonotype: Its antigen is currently not known. No base quality values were provided; no much bigger clone lies one nucleotide off.

CDR1 and CDR2, looked up from the germline V gene (reference sequence), are LNHDA and SQIVND. The CDR3 holds 16 amino acids from the cysteine to the phenylalanine. Only the CDR3 part of the read is kept: 48 bases, read in frame from the first base. Between the V and J ends, shortened by 3 bases and 2 bases respectively, the junction contains 14 bases. cDNA was synthesized by template-switch 5'RACE using a primer carrying a 10-nucleotide random unique molecular identifier by which each TCR transcript was tagged. Every sequencing run yielded over 170 million TCR-beta sequences covering 15-18 subjects. Total RNA was extracted with the RNeasy kit. The KAPA Real-time Library Amplification kit was used to amplify TCR-beta VDJ regions with primers targeting the TCR constant region and the 5'RACE anchor. Sample indexes and Illumina adaptors were added in a first PCR, after which library yield was increased in a second PCR. After Ampure bead purification, the TCR product of roughly 650 bp was size-selected on a 2% E-gel SizeSelection system. Before pooling, library quality was assessed on a Bioanalyzer, concentration was determined with Qubit, and library quantification was performed with the Kapa Library Quantification kit. Libraries were sequenced paired-end 2 x 150 bp on an Illumina HiSeq 2500. To increase sequence diversity, roughly 24-32% phiX was spiked into each library pool. Turning to the authors' computational methods: Quality-filtered reads were processed with the UMI-based MiGEC pipeline, and over 75% of raw TCR sequences were removed by the MiGEC pipeline during error correction. VDJ genes were aligned to IMGT germline references, and each clonotype was defined by a unique CDR3 amino acid sequence together with V-J genes. VDJtools evaluated clonal expansion, Shannon diversity and CDR3 relatedness (CalcPairwiseDistances, ClusterSamples); CLCbio workbench built phylogenetic trees. Using coefficient-of-variation modelling across technical triplicates, the study counted a clone as expanded if it had at least 8 unique UMIs. TCRdb cleaned the public reads at Q25 with fastp, built clones with MiXCR and kept in-frame beta chains. Identical CDR3 protein sequences are pooled into one entry, listed with their most common genes and DNA. TCRdb's processing, not the authors' own work, is the source of the V and J calls. This sample comprises about 50,000 distinct CDR3 sequences, 9% to 12% of them detected only once. The ten most abundant clones make up approximately 5% of the sample.

Unsorted PBMC libraries were generated from 2 million PBMCs stored in RNAlater at -80 °C until RNA extraction. Peripheral blood was subjected to Ficoll-Hypaque density gradient centrifugation to isolate PBMCs, which were then cryopreserved in liquid nitrogen. Source material: PBMCs. The source is a man aged 65-85 years with HTLV-1-associated myelopathy (HAM/TSP). Recombination connected TRBV19 to TRBJ2-1; 7 matching bases give a weak D call of TRBD2. The nucleotides read TGTGCCAGTAGTATGACTAGGGGGGGTCCCTACAATGAGCAGTTCTTC. Translated, it reads CASSMTRGGPYNEQFF.